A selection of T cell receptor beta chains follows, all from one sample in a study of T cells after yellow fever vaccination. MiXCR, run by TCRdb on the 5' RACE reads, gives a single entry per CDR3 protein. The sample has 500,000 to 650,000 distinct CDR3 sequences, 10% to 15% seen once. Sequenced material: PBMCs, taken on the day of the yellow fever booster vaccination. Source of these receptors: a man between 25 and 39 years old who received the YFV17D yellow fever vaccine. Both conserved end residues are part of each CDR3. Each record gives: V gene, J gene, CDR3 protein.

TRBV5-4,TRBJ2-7,CASQTAGTGESEQYF
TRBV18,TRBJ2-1,CASSQNGGSSYNEQFF
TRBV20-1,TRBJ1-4,CSASPARLSEKLFF
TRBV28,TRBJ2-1,CASSPWTSGSPTYEQFF
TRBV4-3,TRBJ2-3,CASSQPDTDTQYF
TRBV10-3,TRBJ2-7,CAISERDDSYEQYF
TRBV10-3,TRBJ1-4,CAISETTNPGPREKLFF
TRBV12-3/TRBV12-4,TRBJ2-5,CASSLGRTQETQYF
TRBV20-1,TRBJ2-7,CSARGLLGLTESYEQYF
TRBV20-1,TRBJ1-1,CSAQAGLNTEAFF
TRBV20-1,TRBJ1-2,CSARDRKGWNYGYTF
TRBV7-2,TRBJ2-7,CASSLGLPPDF
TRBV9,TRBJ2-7,CASSTQDNRVGYEQYF
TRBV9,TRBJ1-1,CASSVDRGSTEAFF
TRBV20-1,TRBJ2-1,CSARGGGTGGPSRQFF
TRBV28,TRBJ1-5,CASFSNQPQHF
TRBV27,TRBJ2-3,CASSLRGRTAGDTQYF
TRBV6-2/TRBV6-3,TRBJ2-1,CASSSWRWEQFF
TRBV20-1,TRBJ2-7,CSAAAGTSGGDEQYF
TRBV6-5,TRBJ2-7,CASSYLRESYEQYF
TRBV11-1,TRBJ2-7,CASSLEVVGTGGIHEQYF
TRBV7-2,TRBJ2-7,CASSLLGLAGAHEQYF
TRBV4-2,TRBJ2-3,CASSNLAGEGWGSTDTQYF
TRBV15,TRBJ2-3,CATSSGTGVGASDTQYF
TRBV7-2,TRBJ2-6,CASEDNSGANVLTF
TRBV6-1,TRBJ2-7,CASMTGHRSYEQYF
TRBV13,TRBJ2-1,CARRASNRNEQFF
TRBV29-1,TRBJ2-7,CSVLTPGQATYEQYF
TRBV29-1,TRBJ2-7,CSAVGQEEYEQYF
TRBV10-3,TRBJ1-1,CAISARENTEAFF
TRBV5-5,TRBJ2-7,CASTALGYEQYF
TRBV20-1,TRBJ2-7,CSALWSEEQYF
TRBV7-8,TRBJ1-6,CASSFNQNSPLHF
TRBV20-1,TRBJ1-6,CSARDSTRVDSPLHF
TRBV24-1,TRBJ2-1,CATSDPSEREGLSYNEQFF
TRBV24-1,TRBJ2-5,CATSDLDSLGETQYF
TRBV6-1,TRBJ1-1,CASSPAEGNTEAFF
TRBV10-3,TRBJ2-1,CAISLTSSGIGNEQFF
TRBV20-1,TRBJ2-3,CSARVSTTDTQYF
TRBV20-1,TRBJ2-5,CSEGRREGLRETQYF
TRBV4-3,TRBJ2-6,CASSQARGASGANVLTF
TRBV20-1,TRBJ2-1,CSAVNDNYNEQFF
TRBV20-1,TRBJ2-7,CSSLGTNQYF
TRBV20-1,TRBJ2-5,CSARDPELAAEGAQYF
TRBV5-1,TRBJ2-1,CASSARNDEQFF
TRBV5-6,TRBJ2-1,CASSFTLQGGSYNEQFF
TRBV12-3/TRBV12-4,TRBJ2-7,CASSPTGPRSEQYF
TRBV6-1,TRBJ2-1,CASSVTSDFNEQFF
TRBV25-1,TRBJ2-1,CASSELGTSGNNEQFF